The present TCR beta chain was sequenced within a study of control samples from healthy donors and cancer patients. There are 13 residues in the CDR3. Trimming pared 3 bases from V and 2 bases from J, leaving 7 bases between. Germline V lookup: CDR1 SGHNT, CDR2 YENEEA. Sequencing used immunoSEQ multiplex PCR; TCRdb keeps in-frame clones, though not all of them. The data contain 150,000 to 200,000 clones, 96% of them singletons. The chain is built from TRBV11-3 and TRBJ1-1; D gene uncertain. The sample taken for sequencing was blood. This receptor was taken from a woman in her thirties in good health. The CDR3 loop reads CASSFQENTEAFF. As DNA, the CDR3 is TGTGCCAGCAGCTTTCAGGAAAACACTGAAGCTTTCTTT.